This T cell receptor (beta chain) was observed in a study of identical twins. Study-level findings and limits: There was more out-of-frame TCR alpha sharing in monozygotic twins than models estimated.

This clonotype was picked up a small number of times. What it binds is unknown. cDNA molecules carried unique molecular identifiers, and template switching added a universal primer site. MiXCR, run by TCRdb on the 5' RACE reads, gives a single entry per CDR3 protein. The sample lists about 480,000 distinct CDR3 sequences, 13% to 15% seen once, with roughly 0.5% in the top ten. This CDR3 comprises 14 residues. V shed 6 bases and J shed 6 bases, with 15 bases lying between them. The same sample was also used in a study of yellow fever vaccine responses in identical twins.

The origin of this receptor is a woman aged 18-29 years in good health. V is TRBV12-3 or TRBV12-4 and J is TRBJ2-1, with D perhaps matching TRBD1 (5 bases). Sequences were obtained from CD4+ T cells sorted from blood. CDR3 sequence: CASSAQVLVNEQFF. The DNA for the CDR3 is TGTGCCAGCAGCGCACAGGTCCTAGTCAATGAGCAGTTCTTC.